Below are 3 T cell receptor beta chains sequenced from a single sample in a study of tumor and adjacent non-tumor tissue in lung cancer. RNA was extracted from bulk tissue without any cell sorting. Distant lung tissue was collected more than 3 cm away from the tumor edge. TCRbeta libraries were built with three rounds of nested PCR, modified from ARM-PCR. TCRdb re-called the multiplex PCR reads with MiXCR, one entry per CDR3 protein. The sample includes about 75,000 distinct CDR3 sequences, around 65% of them seen just once. The sequencing input was distant non-tumor lung tissue. The receptors were sampled from a woman in her forties or fifties with non-small cell lung cancer.

With respect to this clonotype: An end of the junction does not agree with germline; a read error may underlie this. V and J are TRBV20-1 and TRBJ1-5; maybe TRBD1 (6 bases). Per the germline V gene, CDR1 is DFQATT and CDR2 is SNEGSKA (reference sequence). The CDR3 has 16 residues. CDR3 sequence (DNA): TGCAGTGCTAGAGACTACTGGGACATAGACAATCAGCCCCAGCATTTC. Amino acid sequence: CSARDYWDIDNQPQHF.

A word on this clonotype: The junction differs from germline at one of its ends, possibly a read error. The gene calls are TRBV12-3 or TRBV12-4 and TRBJ1-5; D not certain. This CDR3 is built from 14 residues. CDR3 amino acids: CASSLGGLDQAQHF. CDR3 coding DNA: TGTGCCAGCAGCCTTGGTGGGCTAGATCAGGCCCAGCATTTT.

With respect to this clonotype: A much more abundant neighbour one base away suggests this may be a read error. The chain has TRBV29-1 and TRBJ2-6; no firm D call. Looked up from germline, CDR1 is SQVTM and CDR2 is ANQGSEA. CDR3 length: 13 amino acids. CDR3 coding DNA: TGCAACGTTGGAGTCTCTGGGGCCAACGTCCTGACTTTC. This sequence encodes CNVGVSGANVLTF.